The T cell receptor (beta chain) under discussion was sequenced for a study of T cell repertoires in cytomegalovirus infection. In the study overall: In public TCR beta signatures, there were indications of both CMV infection and matching HLA type.

Using its own MiXCR run on the reads, TCRdb lists one record per CDR3 protein. The sample carries about 250,000 distinct CDR3 sequences, 9% to 15% recorded once. To note about this clonotype: The antigen remains undetermined.

Study-level results: Accumulated public TCR beta family frequency recognized individuals carrying CMV together with the relevant HLA. The ex vivo response showed dominance by HLA-C-restricted CMV-specific TCR beta clonotypes.

This CDR3 is 14 amino acids long. Unmatched junction bases numbered 9, after V lost 6 bases and J lost 4 bases. The germline gives CDR1 SQVTM, CDR2 ANQGSEA. The clonotype was recovered from a human donor in good health (CMV status not recorded). Some clones in this sample may be carry-over from other donors' samples. The sample consisted of PBMCs. V is TRBV29-1 and J is TRBJ2-7, with 10 bases lining up with TRBD2. The CDR3 sequence is CSVLLGTSAYEQYF. CDR3 nucleotides: TGCAGCGTCCTCTTGGGGACTAGCGCTTACGAGCAGTACTTC.